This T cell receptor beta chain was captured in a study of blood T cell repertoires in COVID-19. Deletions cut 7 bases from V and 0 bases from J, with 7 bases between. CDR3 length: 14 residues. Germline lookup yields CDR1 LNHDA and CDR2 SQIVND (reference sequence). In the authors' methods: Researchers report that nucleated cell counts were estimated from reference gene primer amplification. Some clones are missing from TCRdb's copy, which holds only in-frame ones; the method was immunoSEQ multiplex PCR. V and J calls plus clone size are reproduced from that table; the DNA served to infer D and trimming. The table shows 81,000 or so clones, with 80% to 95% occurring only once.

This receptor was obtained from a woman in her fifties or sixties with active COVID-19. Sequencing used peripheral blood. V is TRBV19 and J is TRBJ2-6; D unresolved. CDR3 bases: TGTGCCAGTAAAGCCGACTCTGGGGCCAACGTCCTGACTTTC. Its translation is CASKADSGANVLTF. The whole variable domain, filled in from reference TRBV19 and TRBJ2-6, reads DGGITQSPKYLFRKEGQNVTLSCEQNLNHDAMYWYRQDPGQGLRLIYYSQIVNDFQKGDIAEGYSVSREKKESFPLTVTSAQKNPTAFYLCASKADSGANVLTFGAGSRLTVL.